A single sample is the source of the 20 T cell receptor beta chains below, sequenced in a study of T cells after yellow fever vaccination. MiXCR, run by TCRdb on the 5' RACE reads, gives a single entry per CDR3 protein. Among about 340,000 distinct CDR3 sequences listed, under 5% were seen once. Sample: PBMCs, taken 5 days after the yellow fever booster vaccination. These receptors were obtained from a young man who received the YFV17D yellow fever vaccine.

The CDR3 DNA follows: TGTGCCAGCAGCCTCCGGACAGGGGACTACACCGGGGAGCTGTTTTTT. Its translation is CASSLRTGDYTGELFF. The chain couples TRBV7-3 to TRBJ2-2; 9 bases agree with TRBD1. This CDR3 contains 16 residues. Per the germline V gene, CDR1 is SGHTA and CDR2 is FQGTGA. The V segment lost 5 bases and the J segment 3 bases; nucleotides outside the gene matches: 7.

Only a few counts were recorded for this clonotype. The chain employs TRBV24-1 and TRBJ1-2; D remains ambiguous. Between the trimmed V and J ends, which lost 3 bases and 4 bases, there was a span of 11 bases. Germline V gene sequence: CDR1 KGHDR, CDR2 SFDVKD. The CDR3 length is 14 residues. CDR3 in amino acids: CATSDPVRGYGYTF. For the CDR3, the DNA is TGTGCCACCAGTGATCCAGTCCGGGGCTATGGCTACACCTTC.

The rearrangement uses TRBV5-1 and TRBJ2-3, with D unclear. This CDR3 comprises 13 residues. Germline values: CDR1 SGHRS, CDR2 YFSETQ. The V end was cut by 1 base, the J end by 5 bases, with 8 bases between. The CDR3 sequence: CASSLSIRDTQYF. CDR3 nucleotide sequence: TGCGCCAGCAGCTTGTCCATACGAGATACGCAGTATTTT. Together with reference TRBV5-1 and TRBJ2-3, the CDR3 gives the full variable domain: KAGVTQTPRYLIKTRGQQVTLSCSPISGHRSVSWYQQTPGQGLQFLFEYFSETQRNKGNFPGRFSGRQFSNSRSEMNVSTLELGDSALYLCASSLSIRDTQYFGPGTRLTVL.

This chain connects TRBV7-2 to TRBJ2-5; D may match TRBD1 or TRBD2 (7 bases each). The V and J ends lost 3 bases and 5 bases respectively, with 28 bases between them. The CDR3 is 19 residues long. Germline CDR1 reads SGHTA; CDR2 reads FQGNSA. The CDR3 DNA follows: TGTGCCAGCAGCTTTCCAGGGGGTGAAGAGACTAGCTTTGGGGAGACCCAGTACTTC. Translating gives CASSFPGGEETSFGETQYF.

Only a few counts were recorded for this clonotype. The chain is built from TRBV7-2 and TRBJ2-3, with 11 bases matching TRBD2. Germline assignment: CDR1 SGHTA and CDR2 FQGNSA. The CDR3 loop spans 15 amino acids. V was clipped by 5 bases and J by 7 bases; unmatched bases: 8. CDR3: CASSPTSGGVNTQYF. CDR3 nucleotide sequence: TGTGCCAGCAGCCCCACTAGCGGGGGTGTCAATACGCAGTATTTT.

This clonotype was counted at least ten times. This chain joins TRBV11-2 and TRBJ1-1; 9 nucleotides line up with TRBD1. V was clipped by 0 bases and J by 7 bases; unmatched bases: 6. CDR3 size: 15 residues. Germline CDR1 and CDR2: SGHAT and FQNNGV. The CDR3 nucleotides are TGTGCCAGCAGCTTAGAGGGGTCGGGACAGGGTGAAGCTTTCTTT. Its translation: CASSLEGSGQGEAFF. Using reference TRBV11-2 and TRBJ1-1 for the parts outside the CDR3, the full variable domain is EAGVAQSPRYKIIEKRQSVAFWCNPISGHATLYWYQQILGQGPKLLIQFQNNGVVDDSQLPKDRFSAERLKGVDSTLKIQPAKLEDSAVYLCASSLEGSGQGEAFFGQGTRLTVV.

This clonotype was detected ten times or more. The V gene is TRBV12-3 or TRBV12-4, the J gene TRBJ2-2; D may be TRBD1 (5 bases). The CDR3 has 14 residues. Trimming stripped 8 bases from V and 2 bases from J, with 12 bases between. The CDR3 protein is CASCFRGNTGELFF. As DNA, the CDR3 is TGTGCCAGCTGCTTTAGGGGAAACACCGGGGAGCTGTTTTTT.

V usage is TRBV12-3 or TRBV12-4 and J usage is TRBJ1-5; TRBD1 matches 7 bases. CDR3 length equals 15 residues. V lost 7 bases to trimming and J lost 6 bases; unmatched junction nucleotides: 12. The CDR3 DNA sequence: TGTGCCAGCACCCGGAAACACCGACAGGGTCAGCCCCAGCATTTT. Amino acids: CASTRKHRQGQPQHF.

The CDR3 DNA reads as TGTGCCACCAGTGACCCGAGCGGGGGGCGGACCGGGGAGCTGTTTTTT. It codes for CATSDPSGGRTGELFF. The chain links TRBV24-1 to TRBJ2-2; 9 bases match TRBD2. The germline gives CDR1 KGHDR, CDR2 SFDVKD. V was clipped by 4 bases and J by 5 bases; unmatched bases: 7. The CDR3 length is 16 residues.

This clonotype was detected ten times or more. This sequence joins TRBV5-1 and TRBJ1-2, with D possibly TRBD1 on 5 matching bases. Trimming shortened V by 1 base and J by 4 bases, and 11 bases separated the two germline ends. Germline lookup yields CDR1 SGHRS and CDR2 YFSETQ. The length of the CDR3 is 14 residues. For the CDR3, the DNA is TGCGCCAGCAGCTTGAATACGGGGCCCTATGGCTACACCTTC. Translated: CASSLNTGPYGYTF.

In this sample, this clonotype turned up many times. The rearrangement uses TRBV7-2 and TRBJ2-4; D gene unclear. The CDR3 length is 14 residues. CDR1 and CDR2 from the germline V gene are SGHTA and FQGNSA. With 5 bases removed from V and 7 bases from J, the gap between germline ends came to 15 bases. For the CDR3, the DNA is TGTGCCAGCAGCCCAGGAGTCCTAGGGAACATTCAGTACTTC. Translated: CASSPGVLGNIQYF.

This clonotype was observed many times. The V gene is TRBV6-2 or TRBV6-3, the J gene TRBJ2-2; no clear D gene. Looked up from germline, CDR1 is MNHEY and CDR2 is SVGEGT. This CDR3 has 12 residues. Trimming stripped 2 bases from V and 6 bases from J, with 4 bases between. The CDR3 protein is CASSYQAGELFF. The CDR3 bases are TGTGCCAGCAGTTACCAGGCCGGGGAGCTGTTTTTT.

This clonotype was recorded at least ten times. This rearrangement joins TRBV20-1 to TRBJ2-3; no firm D call. This CDR3 has 14 residues. The V and J ends lost 6 bases and 1 base respectively, with 14 bases between them. The germline V gene encodes CDR1 DFQATT and CDR2 SNEGSKA (reference sequence). The CDR3 region is CSARTRMGTDTQYF. Written as DNA, the CDR3 is TGCAGTGCCCGTACGAGGATGGGCACAGATACGCAGTATTTT.

This chain links TRBV29-1 with TRBJ2-3; 7 nucleotides align to TRBD2. Unmatched junction bases numbered 6, after V lost 6 bases and J lost 3 bases. This CDR3 is 13 amino acids long. CDR1 and CDR2 from the germline V gene are SQVTM and ANQGSEA. The CDR3 nucleotides read TGCAGCGTGAGCGGGGTGGGAACAGATACGCAGTATTTT. It translates to CSVSGVGTDTQYF.

This clonotype occurred many times. This chain links TRBV27 with TRBJ2-7; 9 positions match TRBD1. Germline values: CDR1 MNHEY, CDR2 SMNVEV (reference sequence). The junction had 7 bases not matched to a gene; V was cut back by 6 bases and J by 7 bases. The CDR3 loop spans 13 amino acids. CDR3 amino acids: CASSPQGAGEQYV. DNA of the CDR3: TGTGCCAGCAGCCCACAGGGGGCAGGGGAGCAGTACGTC.

This clonotype was counted between two and nine times. The genes are TRBV5-1 and TRBJ2-1, with 11 bases identical to TRBD2. The CDR3 runs 16 residues. With 4 bases clipped from V and 8 bases from J, the junction kept 11 bases outside the gene matches. The germline V gene has CDR1 SGHRS and CDR2 YFSETQ. CDR3 protein: CASSLTLAGGADEQFF. The CDR3 bases are TGCGCCAGCAGCCTGACTCTAGCGGGGGGCGCCGATGAGCAGTTCTTC.

The chain has TRBV30 and TRBJ1-2; 7 bases are shared with TRBD1. Germline V gene sequence: CDR1 GTSNPN, CDR2 SVGIG (reference sequence). Trimming cost V 1 base and J 4 bases; bases outside gene matches: 0. CDR3 length: 12 residues. Here the CDR3 DNA reads TGTGCCTGGAGTGGACAGGGCTATGGCTACACCTTC. This encodes CAWSGQGYGYTF.

This clonotype was counted at least ten times. CDR3 bases: TGTGCCAGCAGAAGACCGGGACAGGGGGCCGGCGAGCAGTACGTC. Translation gives CASRRPGQGAGEQYV. The rearrangement uses TRBV7-2 and TRBJ2-7, with 12 bases matching TRBD1. Germline V gene sequence: CDR1 SGHTA, CDR2 FQGNSA. This CDR3 is built from 15 residues. V lost 6 bases and J lost 6; bases outside the gene matches: 9.

This chain connects TRBV12-3 or TRBV12-4 to TRBJ1-1; the match to TRBD1 covers 12 bases. V was pared by 10 bases and J by 0 bases, with 9 bases of the junction left unmatched. The CDR3 sequence is 16 residues long. CDR3 in amino acids: CATTGTGGPMNTEAFF. The CDR3 DNA sequence: TGTGCCACCACCGGGACAGGGGGCCCCATGAACACTGAAGCTTTCTTT.

The V gene is TRBV7-9, the J gene TRBJ2-7; 7 nucleotides align to TRBD2. V was pared by 2 bases and J by 2 bases, with 3 bases of the junction left unmatched. Germline V CDR1 and CDR2: SEHNR, FQNEAQ (reference sequence). There are 14 residues in the CDR3. The CDR3 loop is CASSLNREAYEQYV. In DNA, the CDR3 is TGTGCCAGCAGCTTAAACCGGGAGGCCTACGAGCAGTACGTC.